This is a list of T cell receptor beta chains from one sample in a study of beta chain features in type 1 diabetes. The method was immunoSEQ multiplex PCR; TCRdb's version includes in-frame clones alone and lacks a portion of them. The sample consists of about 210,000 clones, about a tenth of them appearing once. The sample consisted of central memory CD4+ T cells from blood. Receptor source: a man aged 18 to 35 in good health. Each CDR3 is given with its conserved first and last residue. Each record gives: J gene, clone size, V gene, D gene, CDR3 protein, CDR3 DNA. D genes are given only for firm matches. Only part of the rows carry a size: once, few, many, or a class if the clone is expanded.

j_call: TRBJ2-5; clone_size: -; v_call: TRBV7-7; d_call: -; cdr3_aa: CASSALSGAQETQYF; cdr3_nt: TGTGCTAGCAGCGCCCTTTCGGGTGCGCAAGAGACCCAGTACTTC
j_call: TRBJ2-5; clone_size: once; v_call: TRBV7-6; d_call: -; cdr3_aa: CASSGVRPGETQYF; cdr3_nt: TGTGCCAGCAGCGGGGTTCGGCCCGGGGAGACCCAGTACTTC
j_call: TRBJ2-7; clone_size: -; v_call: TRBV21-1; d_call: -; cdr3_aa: CASSTPRDRSYEQYF; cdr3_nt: TGTGCCAGCAGCACTCCGCGGGACCGCTCCTACGAGCAGTACTTC
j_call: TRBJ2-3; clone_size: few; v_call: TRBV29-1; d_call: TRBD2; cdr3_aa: CSVGGLAGGNPDTQYF; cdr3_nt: TGCAGCGTTGGAGGACTAGCGGGAGGGAACCCAGATACGCAGTATTTT
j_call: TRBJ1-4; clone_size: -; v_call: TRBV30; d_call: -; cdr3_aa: CAWSDGRLNEKLFF; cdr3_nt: TGTGCCTGGAGTGATGGGCGCCTTAATGAAAAACTGTTTTTT
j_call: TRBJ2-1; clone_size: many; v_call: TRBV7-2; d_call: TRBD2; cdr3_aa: CASRVGLVAEQFF; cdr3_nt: TGTGCCAGCAGGGTAGGACTAGTAGCTGAGCAGTTCTTC
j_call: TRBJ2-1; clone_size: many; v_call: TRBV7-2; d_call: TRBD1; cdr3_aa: CASSSQGNDEQFF; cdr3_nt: TGTGCCAGCAGCTCACAGGGGAACGATGAGCAGTTCTTC
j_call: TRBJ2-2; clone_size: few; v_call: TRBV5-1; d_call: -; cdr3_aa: CASSLQSTGELFF; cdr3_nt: TGCGCCAGCAGCCTACAGAGCACCGGGGAGCTGTTTTTT
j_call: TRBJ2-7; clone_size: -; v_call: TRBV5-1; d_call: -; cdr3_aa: CASSLAPFYEQYF; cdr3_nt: TGCGCCAGCAGCTTGGCCCCCTTTTACGAGCAGTACTTC
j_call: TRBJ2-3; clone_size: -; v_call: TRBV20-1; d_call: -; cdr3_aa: CSAYSTDTQYF; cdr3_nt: TGCAGTGCTTACAGCACAGATACGCAGTATTTT
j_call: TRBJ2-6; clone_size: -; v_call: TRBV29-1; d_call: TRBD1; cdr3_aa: CSVETGGLSGANVLTF; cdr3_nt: TGCAGCGTTGAGACAGGGGGCTTGTCTGGGGCCAACGTCCTGACTTTC
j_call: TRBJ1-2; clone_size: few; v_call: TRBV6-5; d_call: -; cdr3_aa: CASGFIASLGGYTF; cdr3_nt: TGTGCCAGCGGATTCATTGCGAGCCTAGGCGGCTACACCTTC
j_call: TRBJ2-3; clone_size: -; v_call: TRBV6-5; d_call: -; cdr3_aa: CASSTVSDTQYF; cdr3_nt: TGTGCCAGCAGTACAGTGTCAGATACGCAGTATTTT
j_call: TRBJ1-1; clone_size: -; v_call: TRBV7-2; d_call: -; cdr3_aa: CASSFDPGVNTEAFF; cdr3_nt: TGTGCCAGCAGCTTTGACCCGGGCGTGAACACTGAAGCTTTCTTT
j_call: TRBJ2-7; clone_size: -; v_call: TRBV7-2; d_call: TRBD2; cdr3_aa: CASSLAGPSGSTAYEQYF; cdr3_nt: TGTGCCAGCAGCTTAGCTGGGCCTAGCGGGAGCACTGCTTACGAGCAGTACTTC
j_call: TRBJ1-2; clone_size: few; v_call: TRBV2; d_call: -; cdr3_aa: CASSPDYGYTF; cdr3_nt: TGTGCCAGCAGTCCCGACTATGGCTACACCTTC
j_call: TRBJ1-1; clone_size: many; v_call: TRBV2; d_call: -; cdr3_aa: CASSIRLWGF; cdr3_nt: TGTGCCAGCAGTATTCGTCTTTGGGGCTTT
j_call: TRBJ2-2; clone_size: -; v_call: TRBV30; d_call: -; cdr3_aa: CAWSPRQALPHGELFF; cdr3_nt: TGTGCCTGGAGTCCCCGCCAAGCCCTCCCCCACGGGGAGCTGTTTTTT
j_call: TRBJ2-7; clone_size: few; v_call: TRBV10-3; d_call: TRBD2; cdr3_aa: CAIKGTSGSGANEQYF; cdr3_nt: TGTGCCATCAAGGGGACTAGCGGGAGTGGGGCCAACGAGCAGTACTTC
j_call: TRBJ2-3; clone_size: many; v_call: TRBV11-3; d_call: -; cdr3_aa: CASSLHTDTQYF; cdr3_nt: TGTGCCAGCAGCTTACACACAGATACGCAGTATTTT
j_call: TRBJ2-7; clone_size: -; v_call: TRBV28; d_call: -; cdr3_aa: CASSFPYTYEQYF; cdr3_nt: TGTGCCAGCAGTTTCCCGTACACCTACGAGCAGTACTTC
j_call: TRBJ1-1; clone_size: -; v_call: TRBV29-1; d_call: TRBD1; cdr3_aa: CSVQTGGTTEAFF; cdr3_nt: TGCAGCGTCCAGACAGGGGGCACGACTGAAGCTTTCTTT
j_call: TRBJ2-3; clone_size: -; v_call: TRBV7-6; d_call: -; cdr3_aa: CASSLDSDTQYF; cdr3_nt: TGTGCCAGCAGCTTAGACTCAGATACGCAGTATTTT
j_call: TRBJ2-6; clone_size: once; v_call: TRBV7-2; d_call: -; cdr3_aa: CASSRGLWPSGANVLTF; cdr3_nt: TGTGCCAGCAGCCGGGGCCTCTGGCCCTCAGGGGCCAACGTCCTGACTTTC
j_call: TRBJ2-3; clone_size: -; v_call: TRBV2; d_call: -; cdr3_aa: CATHRNPTDTQYF; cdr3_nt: TGTGCCACACACAGAAATCCCACAGATACGCAGTATTTT
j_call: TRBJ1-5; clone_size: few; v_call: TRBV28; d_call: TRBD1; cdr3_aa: CASRDRDQPQHF; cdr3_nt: TGTGCCAGCAGGGACAGGGATCAGCCCCAGCATTTT
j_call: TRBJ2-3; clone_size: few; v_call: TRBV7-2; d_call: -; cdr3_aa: CASSLASVTDTQYF; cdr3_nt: TGTGCCAGCAGCTTAGCTAGCGTCACAGATACGCAGTATTTT
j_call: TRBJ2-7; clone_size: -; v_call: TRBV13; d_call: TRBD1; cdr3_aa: CASNSRGNSPYEQYF; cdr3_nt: TGTGCCAGCAACTCCAGGGGGAACAGTCCCTACGAGCAGTACTTC
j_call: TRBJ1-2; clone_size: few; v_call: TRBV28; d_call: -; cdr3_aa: CASSLTGGRGYTF; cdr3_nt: TGTGCCAGCAGTTTAACAGGCGGACGCGGCTACACCTTC
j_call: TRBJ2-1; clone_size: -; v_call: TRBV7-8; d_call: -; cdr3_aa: CASSAQGPDYNEQFF; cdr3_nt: TGTGCCAGCAGCGCACAGGGCCCAGACTACAATGAGCAGTTCTTC
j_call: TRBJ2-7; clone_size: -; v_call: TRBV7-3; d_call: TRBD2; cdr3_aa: CASSLTGGSNLEQYF; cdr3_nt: TGTGCCAGCAGCTTAACAGGCGGGAGTAATCTCGAGCAGTACTTC
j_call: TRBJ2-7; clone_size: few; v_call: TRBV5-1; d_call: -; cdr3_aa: CASSFDRYEQYF; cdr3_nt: TGCGCCAGCAGCTTCGACAGGTACGAGCAGTACTTC
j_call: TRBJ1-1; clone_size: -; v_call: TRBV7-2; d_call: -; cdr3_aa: CATQGVFMNTEAFF; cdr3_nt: TGTGCCACACAAGGGGTCTTCATGAACACTGAAGCTTTCTTT
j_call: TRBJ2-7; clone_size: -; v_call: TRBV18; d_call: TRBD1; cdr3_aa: CASSQNRDSSYEQYF; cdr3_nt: TGTGCCAGCTCACAGAACCGGGACAGCAGCTACGAGCAGTACTTC
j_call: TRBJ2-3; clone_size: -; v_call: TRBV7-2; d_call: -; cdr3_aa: CASSGVTTLTDTQYF; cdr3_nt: TGTGCCAGCTCTGGGGTGACCACGTTAACAGATACGCAGTATTTT
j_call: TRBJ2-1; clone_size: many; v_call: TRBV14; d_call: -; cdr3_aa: CASSPQYNEQFF; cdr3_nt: TGTGCCAGCAGCCCTCAGTACAATGAGCAGTTCTTC
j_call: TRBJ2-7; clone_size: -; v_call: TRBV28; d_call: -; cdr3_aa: CASTLGGQSSYEQYF; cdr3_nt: TGTGCCAGCACCTTGGGTGGGCAGAGCTCCTACGAGCAGTACTTC
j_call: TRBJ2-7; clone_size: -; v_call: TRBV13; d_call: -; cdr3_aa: CASSLRGRTSYEQYF; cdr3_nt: TGTGCCAGCAGCTTACGAGGGAGGACGTCCTACGAGCAGTACTTC
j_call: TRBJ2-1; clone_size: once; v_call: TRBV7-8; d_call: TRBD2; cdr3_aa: CASSLALAGSNEQFF; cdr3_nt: TGTGCCAGCAGCTTAGCACTAGCGGGATCTAATGAGCAGTTCTTC
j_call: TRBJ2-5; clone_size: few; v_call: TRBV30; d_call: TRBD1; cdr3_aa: CAWSTGAETQYF; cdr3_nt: TGTGCCTGGAGTACAGGGGCAGAGACCCAGTACTTC
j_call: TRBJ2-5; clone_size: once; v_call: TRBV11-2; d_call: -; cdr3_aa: CASSLGQGNRRQETQYF; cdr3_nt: TGTGCCAGCAGCTTAGGCCAGGGGAATCGCCGCCAAGAGACCCAGTACTTC
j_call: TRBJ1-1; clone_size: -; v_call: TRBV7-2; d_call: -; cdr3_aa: CASSQIYTEAFF; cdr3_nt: TGTGCCAGCAGCCAGATATACACTGAAGCTTTCTTT
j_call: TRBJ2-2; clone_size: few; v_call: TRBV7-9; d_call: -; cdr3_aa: CASSLGGMGHGELFF; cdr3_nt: TGTGCCAGCAGCTTAGGAGGGATGGGCCACGGGGAGCTGTTTTTT
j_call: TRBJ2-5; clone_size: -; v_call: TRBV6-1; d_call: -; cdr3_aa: CASTAEQETQYF; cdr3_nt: TGTGCCAGCACTGCGGAACAAGAGACCCAGTACTTC
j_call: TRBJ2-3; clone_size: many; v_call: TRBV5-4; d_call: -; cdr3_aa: CASSLETDTQYF; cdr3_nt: TGTGCCAGCAGCTTGGAAACAGATACGCAGTATTTT
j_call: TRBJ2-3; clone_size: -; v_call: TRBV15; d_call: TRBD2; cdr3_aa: CATSSFTSGVGDTQYF; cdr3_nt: TGTGCCACCAGCAGCTTCACTAGCGGGGTGGGGGATACGCAGTATTTT
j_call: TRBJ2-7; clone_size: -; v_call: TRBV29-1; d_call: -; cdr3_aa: CSAVVSGGGVREQYF; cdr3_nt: TGCAGCGCCGTAGTCTCGGGTGGAGGGGTCAGGGAGCAGTACTTC
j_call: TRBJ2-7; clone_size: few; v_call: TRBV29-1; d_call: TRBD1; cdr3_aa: CSVLDRRSYEQYF; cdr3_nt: TGCAGCGTTTTGGACAGGCGCTCCTACGAGCAGTACTTC
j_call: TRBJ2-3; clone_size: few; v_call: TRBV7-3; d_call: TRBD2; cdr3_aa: CASSPARLAGAPDTQYF; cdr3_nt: TGTGCCAGCAGCCCCGCCCGACTAGCGGGAGCGCCAGATACGCAGTATTTT
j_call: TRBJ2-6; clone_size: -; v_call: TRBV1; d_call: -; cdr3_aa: CTSRVFSLCQSRANVLTF; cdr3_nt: TGCACCAGCAGGGTATTTAGTTTGTGCCAAAGTCGGGCCAACGTCCTGACTTTC
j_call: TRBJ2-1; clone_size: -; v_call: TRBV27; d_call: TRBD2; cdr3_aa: CASGRGVSYNEQFF; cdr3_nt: TGTGCCAGCGGCCGGGGGGTCTCCTACAATGAGCAGTTCTTC
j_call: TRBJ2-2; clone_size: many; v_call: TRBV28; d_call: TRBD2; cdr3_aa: CASSLSKAGGITGELFF; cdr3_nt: TGTGCCAGCAGTTTATCGAAAGCGGGAGGGATCACCGGGGAGCTGTTTTTT
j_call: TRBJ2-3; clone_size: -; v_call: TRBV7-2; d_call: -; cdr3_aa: CASSLAGSSTDTQYF; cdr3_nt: TGTGCCAGCAGCTTAGCGGGCTCTAGCACAGATACGCAGTATTTT
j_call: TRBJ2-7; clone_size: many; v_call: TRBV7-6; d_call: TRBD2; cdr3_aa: CASSPGTGGTYEQYF; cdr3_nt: TGTGCCAGCAGCCCAGGGACGGGAGGCACCTACGAGCAGTACTTC
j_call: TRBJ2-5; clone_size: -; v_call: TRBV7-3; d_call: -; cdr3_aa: CASSRRLGETQYF; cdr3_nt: TGTGCCAGCAGCCGCCGACTGGGGGAGACCCAGTACTTC
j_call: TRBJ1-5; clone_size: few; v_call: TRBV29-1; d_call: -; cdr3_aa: CSVGNGGRNQPQHF; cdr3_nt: TGCAGCGTTGGGAATGGAGGACGCAATCAGCCCCAGCATTTT